This T cell receptor (beta chain) was sequenced during a study of response to subunit inactivated influenza vaccine. Remarks on this clonotype: Its antigen is still unknown.

General study findings and limits: Each seasonal flu vaccination may recruit only limited new T cells, authors suggested.

TCRdb reanalysed the RT-PCR reads using MiXCR and keeps one entry per CDR3 protein. The sample carries fewer than 650,000 distinct CDR3 sequences, roughly 13% recorded once. J gave up 6 bases and V 0 bases, and 8 bases lay outside the gene matches. The CDR3 sequence is 15 residues long. Germline V gene data show CDR1 as SEHNR and CDR2 as FQNEAQ (reference sequence). The receptor's source is a man aged 50 to 60 who received an inactivated influenza vaccine. The sample in question was PBMCs from blood, obtained around seven weeks after vaccination. This rearrangement joins TRBV7-9 to TRBJ2-7, with 7 bases identical to TRBD1. CDR3 DNA sequence: TGTGCCAGCAGCTTAGCGGGCACAGGGGCGGGCGAGCAGTACTTC. It translates to CASSLAGTGAGEQYF.